Below are 6 T cell receptor beta chains sequenced from a single sample in a study of T cell responses to AZD1222 COVID-19 vaccine. The table came from immunoSEQ multiplex PCR; TCRdb's copy has only in-frame clones and leaves some out. The sample lists 140,000 to 150,000 clones; about 93% were seen once. This sample comprised peripheral blood, obtained on day 0 of AZD1222 vaccination. Source of these receptors: an adult in good health.

This sequence joins TRBV27 and TRBJ2-7; D is ambiguous. There are 13 residues in the CDR3. Trimming took off 2 bases at V and 3 bases at J, with 8 bases between the two ends. Germline values: CDR1 MNHEY, CDR2 SMNVEV (reference sequence). The CDR3 coding sequence is TGTGCCAGCAGTTTAGGCAGCTACTACGAGCAGTACTTC. It is translated as CASSLGSYYEQYF.

The DNA of the CDR3 is TGTGCCAGCAGCTCAAGAATCCAAGAGACCCAGTACTTC. Its translation is CASSSRIQETQYF. The genes are TRBV7-2 and TRBJ2-5; D not resolved. In germline, CDR1 is SGHTA, CDR2 FQGNSA. This CDR3 has 13 residues. The V and J ends lost 4 bases and 1 base respectively, with 7 bases between them.

The V call is TRBV2, the J call TRBJ1-5, with 7 bases matching TRBD1. With V trimmed by 5 bases and J by 1 base, 11 bases remained unmatched. From germline, CDR1 is SNHLY and CDR2 FYNNEI. The CDR3 spans 17 residues. The CDR3 sequence: CASSITYRGRSNQPQHF. The CDR3 nucleotides are TGTGCCAGCAGTATTACCTACAGGGGAAGAAGCAATCAGCCCCAGCATTTT.

The chain combines TRBV3-1 (or the pseudogene TRBV3-2) with TRBJ1-6; a possible D gene is TRBD1 (5 bases). The CDR3 contains 13 residues. The germline CDR1 and CDR2 sequences are LGHDT and YNNKEL (reference sequence). Between the trimmed V and J ends, which lost 4 bases and 8 bases, there was a span of 9 bases. The CDR3 DNA reads TGTGCCAGCAGCCGAGGGGCCTATTCACCCCTCCACTTT. Its protein is CASSRGAYSPLHF.

The CDR3 reads CASSQDRSLNTEAFF. The CDR3 DNA is TGTGCCAGCAGCCAAGATCGAAGTCTGAACACTGAAGCTTTCTTT. The chain uses TRBV3-1 (or the pseudogene TRBV3-2) and TRBJ1-1; D is uncertain. Germline CDR1 LGHDT, CDR2 YNNKEL (reference sequence). V lost 0 bases to trimming and J lost 0 bases, with 8 bases between them. The CDR3 consists of 15 residues.

This rearrangement joins TRBV21-1 to TRBJ1-4. TRBV21-1 is deemed a pseudogene. The CDR3 extends over 15 amino acids. The CDR3, as DNA: TGTGCCAGCAAGAGATCTGTGACCGTCAGACAAAAACTGTTTTTT. Residues: CASKRSVTVRQKLFF.